Below, 25 T cell receptor beta chains from the same sample are listed, as sequenced in a study of cytomegalovirus exposure and HLA in healthy donors. 60 Vbeta and 13 Jbeta primers were used in PCR. Clones were read by immunoSEQ multiplex PCR, and TCRdb kept only the in-frame ones, dropping some. The sample has about 130,000 clones; about 80% are singletons. The sequenced sample consisted of PBMCs. Receptors were obtained from a boy aged 2 to 10 in good health and CMV-seronegative.

The CDR3 nucleotides are TGTGCCAGCTCACCGGAAACTAAAGCAGATACGCAGTATTTT. Residues: CASSPETKADTQYF. The V gene is TRBV18, the J gene TRBJ2-3, with no clear D. Germline V gene data show CDR1 as KGHSH and CDR2 as LQKENI. The V end lost 3 bases, the J end lost 4 bases, and 11 bases lay between the germline ends. The CDR3 loop spans 14 amino acids.

The count of this clone is one. The chain joins TRBV18 to TRBJ1-2; D possibly corresponds to TRBD1 (5 bases). This CDR3 region has 17 residues. In germline, CDR1 is KGHSH, CDR2 LQKENI. V lost 3 bases, J lost 6 bases, and 23 bases lay in between. CDR3 in amino acids: CASSPDGQGVKSHGYTF. The CDR3 DNA sequence: TGTGCCAGCTCACCGGATGGGCAGGGTGTTAAGTCCCATGGCTACACCTTC. The full variable domain, rest sourced from reference TRBV18 and TRBJ1-2, is NAGVMQNPRHLVRRRGQEARLRCSPMKGHSHVYWYRQLPEEGLKFMVYLQKENIIDESGMPKERFSAEFPKEGPSILRIQQVVRGDSAAYFCASSPDGQGVKSHGYTFGSGTRLTVV.

This chain joins TRBV25-1 and TRBJ1-2; 7 bases match TRBD1. The CDR3 loop spans 13 amino acids. The junction had 8 bases not matched to a gene; V was cut back by 5 bases and J by 8 bases. Germline values: CDR1 MGHDK, CDR2 SYGVNS. CDR3 sequence (DNA): TGTGCCAGCAGTAGGGACAGCCTTGGGGGCTACACCTTC. The encoded protein is CASSRDSLGGYTF.

The V and J genes are TRBV19 and TRBJ1-1; 10 bases map to TRBD1. Germline CDR1 and CDR2: LNHDA and SQIVND (reference sequence). This CDR3 has 15 amino acids. Unmatched junction bases numbered 10, after V lost 7 bases and J lost 5 bases. The CDR3 spells CASTRIGQGGTEAFF. CDR3 bases: TGTGCCAGTACCCGGATTGGACAGGGGGGTACTGAAGCTTTCTTT.

This chain connects TRBV27 to TRBJ2-5, with D possibly being TRBD1 (5 bases). V gave up 5 bases and J gave up 5 bases, with 15 bases separating them. Looked up from germline, CDR1 is MNHEY and CDR2 is SMNVEV (reference sequence). The CDR3 length is 14 residues. The CDR3 region has the DNA TGTGCCAGCAGTCCAAGCAGGGTCGACGAGACCCAGTACTTC. Translating gives CASSPSRVDETQYF.

Only a few counts were recorded for this clone. This sequence joins TRBV23-1 and TRBJ2-7; D is possibly TRBD2 (5 bases). TRBV23-1 is treated as an ORF (open reading frame) with a function not yet certain. This CDR3 contains 12 residues. Trimming took off 2 bases at V and 5 bases at J, with 7 bases between the two ends. The CDR3 protein is CASSQRGNEQYV. CDR3 sequence (DNA): TGCGCCAGCAGTCAACGGGGAAACGAGCAGTACGTC.

The chain joins TRBV15 to TRBJ1-5; D gene uncertain. CDR1 LNHNV and CDR2 YYDKDF come from the germline V gene (reference sequence). Trimming shortened V by 4 bases and J by 6 bases, and 19 bases separated the two germline ends. CDR3 length: 16 amino acids. The CDR3 region is CATSTKEKTTGQPQHF. The CDR3 DNA reads as TGTGCCACCAGCACCAAGGAGAAAACTACTGGTCAGCCCCAGCATTTT.

The chain is built from TRBV30 and TRBJ2-3; D is perhaps TRBD1 (5 bases). V lost 0 bases and J 7 bases, leaving 8 bases between the germline ends. The germline gives CDR1 GTSNPN, CDR2 SVGIG (reference sequence). The CDR3 has 12 amino acids. CDR3 protein: CAWSVRVNTQYF. The CDR3 DNA reads as TGTGCCTGGAGTGTCAGGGTGAATACGCAGTATTTT.

The chain joins TRBV4-3 to TRBJ1-2; D is undetermined. CDR3 length equals 13 residues. Germline CDR1 and CDR2: LGHNA and YSLEER. Between the trimmed V and J ends, which lost 1 base and 6 bases, there was a span of 9 bases. The CDR3, as DNA: TGCGCCAGCAGCCAAGTGGGGAGGAATGGCTACACCTTC. This gives the protein CASSQVGRNGYTF.

The rearrangement links TRBV30 to TRBJ1-6, with a tentative D call TRBD1 (5 bases). With 2 bases removed from V and 6 bases from J, the gap between germline ends came to 14 bases. CDR1 is GTSNPN, CDR2 SVGIG, per germline (reference sequence). This CDR3 contains 15 residues. CDR3 sequence (DNA): TGTGCCTGGAGTAAGGGTGGGCAGGGTAATTCACCCCTCCACTTT. This gives the protein CAWSKGGQGNSPLHF.

The genes are TRBV9 and TRBJ2-5; 15 nucleotides line up with TRBD2. This CDR3 spans 16 amino acids. Germline CDR1 is SGDLS and CDR2 is YYNGEE. The V segment lost 3 bases and the J segment 5 bases; nucleotides outside the gene matches: 5. The CDR3, as DNA: TGTGCCAGCAGCGCGGGGACTAGCGGGGGGAAGGAGACCCAGTACTTC. It codes for CASSAGTSGGKETQYF.

The chain links TRBV5-4 to TRBJ1-2; D might be TRBD1 (6 bases). The CDR3 totals 14 residues. CDR1 and CDR2 (germline): SGHNT, YYREEE (reference sequence). The V and J ends lost 3 bases and 8 bases respectively, with 17 bases between them. As DNA, the CDR3 is TGTGCCAGCAGCTACGGACAGACAGAATTGGGCTACACCTTC. This codes for CASSYGQTELGYTF.

The rearrangement links TRBV19 to TRBJ1-2, with D possibly matching TRBD1 (6 bases). Germline CDR1 is LNHDA and CDR2 is SQIVND (reference sequence). The CDR3 is 14 amino acids. V was cut by 4 bases and J by 8 bases, with 17 bases left in between. The chain's CDR3 is CASSTDRYFGGYTF. In DNA form, the CDR3 reads TGTGCCAGTAGTACCGACAGGTACTTCGGCGGCTACACCTTC.

The J gene is TRBJ1-1, the V gene TRBV6-1; D gene ambiguous. CDR1 and CDR2 (germline): MNHNS, SASEGT. Trimming stripped 5 bases from V and 0 bases from J, with 7 bases between. The length of the CDR3 is 13 residues. For the CDR3, the DNA is TGTGCCAGCAGTTATCTAGTGAACACTGAAGCTTTCTTT. The encoded protein is CASSYLVNTEAFF.

The gene calls are TRBV2 and TRBJ2-7, with 10 bases aligning to TRBD2. The V gene's germline CDR1 is SNHLY and CDR2 FYNNEI. The CDR3 loop spans 18 amino acids. The V and J ends lost 6 bases and 0 bases, in that order; junction bases with no gene match: 14. CDR3 DNA sequence: TGTGCCAGCAGAGCGACTAGCGGGCGGATCCCTAGCTCCTACGAGCAGTACGTC. Protein product: CASRATSGRIPSSYEQYV.

This clone came up a few times. The chain recombines TRBV18 with TRBJ1-6; no definite D call. Germline V gene data show CDR1 as KGHSH and CDR2 as LQKENI. The CDR3 contains 16 residues. Trimming removed 6 bases at V and 9 bases at J, with 21 bases between. Here the CDR3 reads CASSTGIGTRSSPLHF. The DNA of the CDR3 is TGTGCCAGCTCTACGGGCATAGGCACTAGAAGTTCACCCCTCCACTTT.

CDR3 nucleotides: TGTGCCAGCAGGGGGCGCGAAAAACTGTTTTTT. Protein: CASRGREKLFF. The genes are TRBV2 and TRBJ1-4; TRBD1 might be the D (5 bases). The germline gives CDR1 SNHLY, CDR2 FYNNEI. Trimming pared 6 bases from V and 8 bases from J, leaving 7 bases between. The CDR3 covers 11 residues.

The chain is built from TRBV7-9 and TRBJ2-1, with D possibly TRBD2 on 6 matching bases. V shed 5 bases and J shed 6 bases, with 17 bases lying between them. The CDR3 extends over 15 amino acids. The germline gives CDR1 SEHNR, CDR2 FQNEAQ (reference sequence). The CDR3 DNA follows: TGTGCCAGCAGCGTCCCGGGACTGGTCGGCAATGAGCAGTTCTTC. Amino acid sequence: CASSVPGLVGNEQFF.

This clone has a handful of counts. This sequence joins TRBV18 and TRBJ2-3; 11 bases fit TRBD2. The CDR3 consists of 17 residues. Germline trimming cut 6 bases from V and 2 bases from J; bases unmatched to any gene: 10. The germline gives CDR1 KGHSH, CDR2 LQKENI. CDR3 in DNA: TGTGCCAGCTCCAGGACTAGCGGGCTATCTTTCACAGATACGCAGTATTTT. It specifies CASSRTSGLSFTDTQYF.

The genes are TRBV7-9 and TRBJ1-2; possible D gene TRBD1, 5 bases. Deletions cut 7 bases from V and 0 bases from J, with 18 bases between. CDR1 is SEHNR, CDR2 FQNEAQ, per germline (reference sequence). The CDR3 consists of 16 residues. This chain's CDR3 is CASTGGAGPANYGYTF. Written as DNA, the CDR3 is TGTGCCAGCACAGGAGGGGCGGGTCCAGCTAACTATGGCTACACCTTC.

This clone was counted a few times. This chain joins TRBV2 and TRBJ1-1; TRBD1 aligns across 9 bases. This CDR3 has 14 residues. Losses at the gene ends were 5 bases for V and 4 bases for J; bases not matched to a gene: 5. Germline V gene lookup returns CDR1 SNHLY and CDR2 FYNNEI. This CDR3 reads CASSPRQGVTEAFF. DNA of the CDR3: TGTGCCAGCAGTCCTCGACAGGGGGTCACTGAAGCTTTCTTT.

The chain has TRBV18 and TRBJ2-1; 12 bases align to TRBD2. CDR3 length: 15 amino acids. V trimming: 3 bases; J trimming: 8 bases; junction bases outside the gene matches: 5. Germline CDR1 reads KGHSH; CDR2 reads LQKENI. The CDR3 protein is CASSPLAGGVDEQFF. As DNA, the CDR3 is TGTGCCAGCTCACCCCTAGCGGGAGGGGTTGATGAGCAGTTCTTC.

The rearrangement links TRBV7-2 to TRBJ2-5, with 9 bases lining up with TRBD2. The germline V gene has CDR1 SGHTA and CDR2 FQGNSA. The ends lost 7 bases at V and 1 base at J; junction bases unmatched: 10. The CDR3 length is 16 residues. The CDR3 region is CASTSGSGSPQETQYF. The CDR3 DNA is TGTGCCAGCACCAGCGGTAGCGGGAGCCCCCAAGAGACCCAGTACTTC.

The rearrangement joins TRBV5-6 to TRBJ1-2, with 7 nucleotides matching TRBD1. The CDR3 covers 14 residues. Germline CDR1 and CDR2: SGHDT and YYEEEE. With 4 bases clipped from V and 8 bases from J, the junction kept 11 bases outside the gene matches. In DNA, the CDR3 is TGTGCCAGCAGCGCTGGGACAGCAACGTGGGGCTACACCTTC. Amino acid sequence: CASSAGTATWGYTF. Full variable domain (outside the CDR3, taken from reference TRBV5-6 and TRBJ1-2): DAGVTQSPTHLIKTRGQQVTLRCSPKSGHDTVSWYQQALGQGPQFIFQYYEEEERQRGNFPDRFSGHQFPNYSSELNVNALLLGDSALYLCASSAGTATWGYTFGSGTRLTVV.

The chain is built from TRBV30 and TRBJ2-2; TRBD2 matches at 9 bases. The CDR3 spans 14 residues. V lost 1 base, J lost 3 bases, and 0 bases stayed unmatched. The germline CDR1 and CDR2 sequences are GTSNPN and SVGIG (reference sequence). The CDR3 DNA is TGTGCCTGGAGTGGCGGGAGGGACACCGGGGAGCTGTTTTTT. This sequence encodes CAWSGGRDTGELFF. The complete variable domain, with remaining parts taken from reference TRBV30 and TRBJ2-2, reads SQTIHQWPATLVQPVGSPLSLECTVEGTSNPNLYWYRQAAGRGLQLLFYSVGIGQISSEVPQNLSASRPQDRQFILSSKKLLLSDSGFYLCAWSGGRDTGELFFGEGSRLTVL.